This TCR beta chain is drawn from a study of cytomegalovirus exposure and HLA in healthy donors. Looking at the study overall: Some 85 million unique TCRs, all from HLA-typed donors, were included in an early release of the data.

Both 60 Vbeta primers and 13 Jbeta primers went into the PCR. TCRdb's table, derived via immunoSEQ multiplex PCR, lists solely in-frame clones and lacks some. The sample carries about 73,000 clones, under 70% recorded once. This clone was seen a few times. The antigen is unknown. This CDR3 has 14 residues. Germline V CDR1 and CDR2: SGHRS, YFSETQ. After removal of 5 bases from V and 6 bases from J, the junction contained 6 bases not matched to a gene. Study-level findings and limits: In a later analysis, a genetic analysis reported fewer productive-TCR N-insertions in an Asian-associated ancestry cluster than the cohort average. For TCR beta chains, V- and J-gene trimming was later linked to a missense DCLRE1C variant. In vitro checks showed that a few CMV-associated chains really do target CMV antigens.

The material sequenced was PBMCs. The chain carries TRBV5-1 and TRBJ2-7, with TRBD1 matching 12 bases. This clonotype was obtained from a woman in her fifties or sixties in good health and CMV-seropositive. The CDR3 reads CASRTRDRGLEQYF. Here the CDR3 DNA reads TGCGCCAGCAGGACCCGGGACAGGGGGCTCGAGCAGTACTTC.